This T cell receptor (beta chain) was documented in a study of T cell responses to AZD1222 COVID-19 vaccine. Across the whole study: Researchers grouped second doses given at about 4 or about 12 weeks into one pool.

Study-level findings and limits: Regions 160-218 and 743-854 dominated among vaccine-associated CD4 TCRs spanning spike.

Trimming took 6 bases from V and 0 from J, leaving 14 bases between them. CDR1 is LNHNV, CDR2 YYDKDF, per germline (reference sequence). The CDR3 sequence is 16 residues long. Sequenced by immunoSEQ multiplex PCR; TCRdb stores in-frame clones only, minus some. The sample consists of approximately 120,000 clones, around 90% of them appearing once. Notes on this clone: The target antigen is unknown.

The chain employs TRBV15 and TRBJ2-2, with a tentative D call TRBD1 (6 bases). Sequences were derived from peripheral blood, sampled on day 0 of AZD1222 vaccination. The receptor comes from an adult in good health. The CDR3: CATRAKQGANTGELFF. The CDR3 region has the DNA TGTGCCACCAGGGCCAAACAGGGCGCGAACACCGGGGAGCTGTTTTTT.